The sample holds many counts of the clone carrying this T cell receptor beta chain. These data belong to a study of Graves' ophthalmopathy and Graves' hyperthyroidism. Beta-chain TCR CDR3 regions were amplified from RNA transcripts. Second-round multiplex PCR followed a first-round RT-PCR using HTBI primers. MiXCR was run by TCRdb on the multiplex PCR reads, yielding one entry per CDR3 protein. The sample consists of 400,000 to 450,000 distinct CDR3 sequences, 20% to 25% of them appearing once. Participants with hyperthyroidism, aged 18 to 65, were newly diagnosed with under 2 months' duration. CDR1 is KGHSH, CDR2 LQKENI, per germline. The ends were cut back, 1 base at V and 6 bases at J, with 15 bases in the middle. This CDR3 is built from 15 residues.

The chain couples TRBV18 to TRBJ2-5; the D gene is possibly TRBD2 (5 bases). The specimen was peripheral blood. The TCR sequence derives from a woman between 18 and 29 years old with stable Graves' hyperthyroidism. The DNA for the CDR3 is TGTGCCAGCTCACCACAGAGCGGAACGGGGAAGACCCAGTACTTC. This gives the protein CASSPQSGTGKTQYF.